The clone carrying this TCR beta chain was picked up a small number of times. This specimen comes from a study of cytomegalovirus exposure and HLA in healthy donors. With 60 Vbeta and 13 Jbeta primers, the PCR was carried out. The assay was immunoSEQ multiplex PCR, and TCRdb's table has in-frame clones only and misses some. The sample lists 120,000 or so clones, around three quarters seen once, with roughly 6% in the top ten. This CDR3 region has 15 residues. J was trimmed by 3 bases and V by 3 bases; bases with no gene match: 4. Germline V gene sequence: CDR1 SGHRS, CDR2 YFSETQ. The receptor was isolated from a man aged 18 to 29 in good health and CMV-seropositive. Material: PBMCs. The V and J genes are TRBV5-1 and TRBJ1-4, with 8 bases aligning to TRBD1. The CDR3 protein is CASSYGQGPNEKLFF. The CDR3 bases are TGCGCCAGCAGCTACGGACAGGGACCTAATGAAAAACTGTTTTTT.